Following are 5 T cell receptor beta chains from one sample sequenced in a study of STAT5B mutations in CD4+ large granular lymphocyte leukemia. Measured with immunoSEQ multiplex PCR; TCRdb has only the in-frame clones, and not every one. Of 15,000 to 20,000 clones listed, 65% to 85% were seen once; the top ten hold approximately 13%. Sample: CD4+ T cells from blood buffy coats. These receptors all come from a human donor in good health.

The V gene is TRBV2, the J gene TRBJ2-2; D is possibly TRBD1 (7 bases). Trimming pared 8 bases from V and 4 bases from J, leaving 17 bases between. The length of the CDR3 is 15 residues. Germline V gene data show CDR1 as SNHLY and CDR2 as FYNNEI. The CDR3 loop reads CASDSGQGGTGELFF. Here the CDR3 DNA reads TGTGCCAGCGACTCCGGTCAGGGGGGCACCGGGGAGCTGTTTTTT.

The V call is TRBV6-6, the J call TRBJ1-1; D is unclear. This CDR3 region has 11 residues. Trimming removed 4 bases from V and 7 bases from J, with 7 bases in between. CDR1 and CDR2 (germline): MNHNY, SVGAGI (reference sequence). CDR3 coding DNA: TGTGCCAGCAGTTCGGTGGTTGAAGCTTTCTTT. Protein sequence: CASSSVVEAFF.

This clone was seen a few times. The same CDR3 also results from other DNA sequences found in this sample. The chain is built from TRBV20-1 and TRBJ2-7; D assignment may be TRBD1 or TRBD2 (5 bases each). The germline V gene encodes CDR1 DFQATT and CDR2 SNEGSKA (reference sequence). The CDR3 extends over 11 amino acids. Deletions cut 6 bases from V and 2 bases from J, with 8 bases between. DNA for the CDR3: TGCAGTGCCAGGGAGACCTACGAGCAGTACTTC. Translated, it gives CSARETYEQYF.

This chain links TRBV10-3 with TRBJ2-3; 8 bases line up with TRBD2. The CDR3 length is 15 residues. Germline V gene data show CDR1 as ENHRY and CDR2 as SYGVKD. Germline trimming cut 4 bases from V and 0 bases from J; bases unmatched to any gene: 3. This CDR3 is CAISGSGGSTDTQYF. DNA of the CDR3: TGTGCCATCAGTGGAAGCGGGGGAAGCACAGATACGCAGTATTTT.

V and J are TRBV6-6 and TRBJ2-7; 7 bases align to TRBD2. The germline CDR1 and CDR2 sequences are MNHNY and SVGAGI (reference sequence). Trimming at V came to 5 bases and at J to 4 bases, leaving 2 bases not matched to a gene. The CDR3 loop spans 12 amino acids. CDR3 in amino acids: CASSPGGYEQYF. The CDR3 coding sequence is TGTGCCAGCAGTCCCGGGGGGTACGAGCAGTACTTC.